The 22 T cell receptor beta chains below were found in one sample sequenced in a study of regulatory T cells in long-lasting Graves disease listed by TCRdb under 2021. The time point label of this sample denotes: newly diagnosed GD, antithyroid drugs for less than 3 months. For both TCR sequencing and RNA sequencing, RNA was extracted from PBMCs using TRIzol. Library creation used multiplex PCR. Sequencing was performed on an Illumina HiSeq 4000. CDR3 regions were amplified by Arm-PCR with iRepertoire HTBI primers to construct TCR beta libraries. The public sequencing data were trimmed at Q25 with fastp and processed into clonotypes with MiXCR by TCRdb, which kept only in-frame beta chains. All rows with the same CDR3 protein become a single entry with the most common DNA and genes. The sample records hundreds of thousands of distinct CDR3 sequences, around 16% of which are singletons. The top ten hold about 12% of the sample.

The sample was also reused in another study, on T cells in Graves' hyperthyroidism and ophthalmopathy.

Material: peripheral blood mononuclear cells (PBMCs), obtained at new diagnosis, from a patient treated with antithyroid drugs. Every receptor here comes from a man between 18 and 29 years old with Graves disease. Donor details come from another sample of the same person, matched by shared clones.

This clonotype was counted at least ten times. J is TRBJ1-2 and V is TRBV7-8; D remains ambiguous. The CDR3 runs 15 residues. V was shortened by 0 bases and J by 6 bases, with 14 bases between the two germline ends. Germline lookup yields CDR1 SGHVS and CDR2 FQNEAQ. CDR3 sequence reads: CASSLARGRVDGYTF. CDR3 sequence (DNA): TGTGCCAGCAGCTTAGCGCGGGGAAGGGTCGATGGCTACACCTTC. The full variable domain, its missing parts supplied by reference TRBV7-8 and TRBJ1-2, is GAGVSQSPRYKVAKRGQDVALRCDPISGHVSLFWYQQALGQGPEFLTYFQNEAQLDKSGLPSDRFFAERPEGSVSTLKIQRTQQEDSAVYLCASSLARGRVDGYTFGSGTRLTVV.

The V call is TRBV7-8, the J call TRBJ2-4, with TRBD1 identical over 10 bases. Germline V lookup: CDR1 SGHVS, CDR2 FQNEAQ. The CDR3 is made up of 14 amino acids. V dropped 5 bases and J dropped 8; count of bases not matched to a gene: 6. In DNA form, the CDR3 reads TGTGCCAGCAGCATTGACAGGGGGCGAGACATTCAGTACTTC. Protein sequence: CASSIDRGRDIQYF.

The V and J genes are TRBV11-3 and TRBJ2-6; D is undetermined. With 4 bases removed from V and 3 bases from J, the gap between germline ends came to 4 bases. Germline-derived CDR1 and CDR2 are SGHNT and YENEEA. The CDR3 extends over 13 amino acids. Written as DNA, the CDR3 is TGTGCCAGCAGCTCCGGTGGGGCCAACGTCCTGACTTTC. Protein sequence: CASSSGGANVLTF.

The table lists this clonotype with many counts. The J gene is TRBJ2-3, the V gene TRBV10-2, with 9 positions matching TRBD1. This CDR3 spans 14 amino acids. The junction had 4 bases not matched to a gene; V was cut back by 5 bases and J by 4 bases. Germline CDR1 and CDR2: WSHSY and SAAADI. The CDR3 nucleotides are TGCGCCAGCAGTACAGGGGGCGTAGCAGATACGCAGTATTTT. This translates into CASSTGGVADTQYF.

This chain connects TRBV11-2 to TRBJ2-6, with D possibly matching TRBD2 (6 bases). The CDR3 is 17 amino acids. Trimming took 0 bases from V and 0 from J, leaving 9 bases between them. The V gene's germline CDR1 is SGHAT and CDR2 FQNNGV. The CDR3 nucleotides are TGTGCCAGCAGCTTAGAAGCGGGTGCCTCTGGGGCCAACGTCCTGACTTTC. It is translated as CASSLEAGASGANVLTF.

This clonotype has only a few counts. This sequence joins TRBV9 and TRBJ2-5; 10 bases match TRBD2. The length of the CDR3 is 16 residues. V gave up 1 base and J gave up 4 bases; unmatched junction bases: 7. In germline, CDR1 is SGDLS, CDR2 YYNGEE. The CDR3 bases are TGTGCCAGCAGCGTAACAGCGGGAGGGCCGGGAGAGACCCAGTACTTC. As protein: CASSVTAGGPGETQYF.

The chain couples TRBV7-9 to TRBJ2-5, with TRBD1 matching over 8 bases. Germline V lookup: CDR1 SEHNR, CDR2 FQNEAQ (reference sequence). J lost 2 bases, V lost 0 bases, and 8 bases had no gene match. The CDR3 sequence is 17 residues long. CDR3 loop: CASSLARGQERQETQYF. The CDR3 DNA sequence: TGTGCCAGCAGCTTAGCGCGGGGACAGGAGAGGCAAGAGACCCAGTACTTC.

This clonotype was observed a handful of times. The chain combines TRBV9 with TRBJ2-7; 10 bases agree with TRBD2. V was clipped by 0 bases and J by 4 bases; unmatched bases: 7. Germline V lookup: CDR1 SGDLS, CDR2 YYNGEE. This CDR3 has 16 residues. CDR3 sequence: CASSVEGSGGYYEQYF. The CDR3, as DNA: TGTGCCAGCAGCGTAGAGGGTAGCGGGGGGTATTACGAGCAGTACTTC.

The chain recombines TRBV25-1 with TRBJ2-5; D is possibly TRBD2 (5 bases). The germline gives CDR1 MGHDK, CDR2 SYGVNS. The CDR3 consists of 14 residues. With 1 base removed from V and 5 bases from J, the gap between germline ends came to 11 bases. The CDR3 DNA follows: TGTGCCAGCAGTGAATCACTAGAGATGGAGACCCAGTACTTC. Translating it yields CASSESLEMETQYF.

This clonotype was detected only once. This sequence joins TRBV7-8 and TRBJ2-1, with 16 bases aligning to TRBD2. The CDR3 is made up of 19 amino acids. Germline-derived CDR1 and CDR2 are SGHVS and FQNEAQ. V was pared by 1 base and J by 2 bases, with 5 bases of the junction left unmatched. CDR3 sequence (DNA): TGTGCCAGCAGCTTAGAGGGGACTAGCGGGAGGGCCCCCTACAATGAGCAGTTCTTC. Translating gives CASSLEGTSGRAPYNEQFF. Drawing the rest from reference TRBV7-8 and TRBJ2-1, the complete variable domain is GAGVSQSPRYKVAKRGQDVALRCDPISGHVSLFWYQQALGQGPEFLTYFQNEAQLDKSGLPSDRFFAERPEGSVSTLKIQRTQQEDSAVYLCASSLEGTSGRAPYNEQFFGPGTRLTVL.

The chain recombines TRBV9 with TRBJ1-3, with TRBD1 matching over 7 bases. The CDR3 loop spans 17 amino acids. Losses at the gene ends were 0 bases for V and 0 bases for J; bases not matched to a gene: 6. Germline V lookup: CDR1 SGDLS, CDR2 YYNGEE. In nucleotides, the CDR3 is TGTGCCAGCAGCGTAGAAATCGGACAGGACTCTGGAAACACCATATATTTT. Its translation is CASSVEIGQDSGNTIYF. Drawing the rest from reference TRBV9 and TRBJ1-3, the complete variable domain is DSGVTQTPKHLITATGQRVTLRCSPRSGDLSVYWYQQSLDQGLQFLIQYYNGEERAKGNILERFSAQQFPDLHSELNLSSLELGDSALYFCASSVEIGQDSGNTIYFGEGSWLTVV.

This clonotype has only a few counts. The V call is TRBV5-1, the J call TRBJ1-2; 11 bases are a match to TRBD1. After removal of 4 bases from V and 8 bases from J, the junction contained 13 bases not matched to a gene. Per germline, CDR1 SGHRS and CDR2 YFSETQ. This CDR3 is 16 amino acids long. The chain's CDR3 is CASSAGQGARPWGYTF. The CDR3 nucleotides are TGCGCCAGCAGCGCAGGACAGGGGGCCCGACCCTGGGGCTACACCTTC.

Many counts were recorded for this clonotype. The chain recombines TRBV5-1 with TRBJ2-7, with 8 bases identical to TRBD2. The junction had 7 bases not matched to a gene; V was cut back by 2 bases and J by 0 bases. The CDR3 spans 16 residues. Germline CDR1 is SGHRS and CDR2 is YFSETQ. The CDR3 here is CASSLTSGLVSYEQYF. The CDR3 DNA follows: TGCGCCAGCAGCTTAACATCGGGACTAGTCTCCTACGAGCAGTACTTC.

In this sample, this clonotype turned up many times. One end of the junction varies from germline; a read error may be responsible. V usage is TRBV27 and J usage is TRBJ2-1; D unresolved. The germline CDR1 and CDR2 sequences are MNHEY and SMNVEV (reference sequence). This CDR3 contains 13 residues. CDR3 coding DNA: TGTGCCAGCAGGTTATTATCTGGGGATGAGCAGTTCTTC. Translating gives CASRLLSGDEQFF.

This clonotype was observed many times. The chain uses TRBV20-1 and TRBJ1-2, with no clear D. From germline, CDR1 is DFQATT and CDR2 SNEGSKA (reference sequence). The V end was cut by 0 bases, the J end by 2 bases, with 7 bases between. The CDR3 runs 13 residues. CDR3 region: CSAREDGNYGYTF. The CDR3 region has the DNA TGCAGTGCTAGAGAAGACGGCAACTATGGCTACACCTTC.

Ten or more counts support this clonotype. The chain combines TRBV12-3 or TRBV12-4 with TRBJ2-2; a possible D gene is TRBD2 (5 bases). The CDR3 covers 13 residues. Trimming took 6 bases from V and 10 from J, leaving 15 bases between them. The CDR3 loop reads CASSPAGREELFF. In DNA, the CDR3 is TGTGCCAGCAGCCCCGCGGGTCGAGAGGAGCTGTTTTTT.

Only a few counts were recorded for this clonotype. In DNA form, the CDR3 reads TGCAGTGCCATAACACTACTAGCGGCCAGTTCCTACGAGCAGTACTTC. Translation gives CSAITLLAASSYEQYF. The gene calls are TRBV20-1 and TRBJ2-7; 8 bases are a match to TRBD2. J gave up 1 base and V 6 bases, and 14 bases lay outside the gene matches. The CDR3 length is 16 residues. Germline assignment: CDR1 DFQATT and CDR2 SNEGSKA (reference sequence).

There are a few counts of this clonotype. V usage is TRBV5-8 and J usage is TRBJ2-1; no clear D. This CDR3 comprises 12 residues. Trimming left V 0 bases short and J 8 bases short, with 6 bases between. Germline V gives CDR1 SGHTS, CDR2 YDEGEE. The CDR3 nucleotides are TGTGCCAGCAGCTTGGTTTTGTATGAGCAGTTCTTC. Translation: CASSLVLYEQFF.

In nucleotides, the CDR3 is TGTGCCAGCAGCTTAGCCCAGGGAGGCTATGGCTACACCTTC. As protein: CASSLAQGGYGYTF. The genes are TRBV11-2 and TRBJ1-2; possible D gene TRBD1, 5 bases. The CDR3 sequence is 14 residues long. Trimming stripped 1 base from V and 4 bases from J, with 10 bases between. Germline V CDR1 and CDR2: SGHAT, FQNNGV.

V gene TRBV28 combines with J gene TRBJ1-5; 9 nucleotides agree with TRBD1. Germline CDR1 is MDHEN and CDR2 is SYDVKM. This CDR3 is 15 amino acids long. Germline trimming cut 8 bases from V and 3 bases from J; bases unmatched to any gene: 8. The CDR3 bases are TGTGCCAGCCAGACAGGGGGTTTTTCCAATCAGCCCCAGCATTTT. Translation gives CASQTGGFSNQPQHF.

In this sample, this clonotype turned up many times. The chain recombines TRBV12-3 or TRBV12-4 with TRBJ2-3; D possibly corresponds to TRBD1 (5 bases). With 5 bases removed from V and 4 bases from J, the gap between germline ends came to 16 bases. The CDR3 length is 15 residues. This CDR3 reads CASSPTIAGPDTQYF. The CDR3 DNA is TGTGCCAGCAGTCCCACTATAGCAGGGCCAGATACGCAGTATTTT.

CDR3: CASSSRNWDYVSYNEQFF. CDR3 nucleotides: TGTGCCAGCAGCTCAAGAAACTGGGACTACGTCTCCTACAATGAGCAGTTCTTC. V gene TRBV9 combines with J gene TRBJ2-1; 7 nucleotides line up with TRBD2. The CDR3 consists of 18 residues. V lost 4 bases and J lost 0; bases outside the gene matches: 13. Germline V gene lookup returns CDR1 SGDLS and CDR2 YYNGEE.